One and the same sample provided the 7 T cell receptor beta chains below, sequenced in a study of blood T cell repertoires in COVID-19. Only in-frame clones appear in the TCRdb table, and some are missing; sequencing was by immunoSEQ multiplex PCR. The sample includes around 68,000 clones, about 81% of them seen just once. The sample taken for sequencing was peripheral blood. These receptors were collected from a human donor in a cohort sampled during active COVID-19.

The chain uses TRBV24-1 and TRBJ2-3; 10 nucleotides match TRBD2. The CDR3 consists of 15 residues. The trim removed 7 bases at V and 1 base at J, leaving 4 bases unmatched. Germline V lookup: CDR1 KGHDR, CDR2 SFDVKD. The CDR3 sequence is CATRAGTSGTDTQYF. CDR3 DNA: TGTGCCACCAGGGCCGGGACTAGCGGCACAGATACGCAGTATTTT.

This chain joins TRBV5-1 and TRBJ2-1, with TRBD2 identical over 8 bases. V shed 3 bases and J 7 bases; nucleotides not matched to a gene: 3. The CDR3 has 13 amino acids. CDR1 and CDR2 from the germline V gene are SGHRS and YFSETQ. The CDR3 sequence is CASSSGLGNEQFF. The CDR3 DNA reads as TGCGCCAGCAGCTCGGGACTAGGGAATGAGCAGTTCTTC.

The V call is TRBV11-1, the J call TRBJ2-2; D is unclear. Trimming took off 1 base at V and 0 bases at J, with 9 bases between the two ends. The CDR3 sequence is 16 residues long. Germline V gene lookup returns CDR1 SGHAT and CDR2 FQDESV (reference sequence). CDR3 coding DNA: TGTGCCAGCAGCTTAGTAGCAACCGCGAACACCGGGGAGCTGTTTTTT. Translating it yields CASSLVATANTGELFF.

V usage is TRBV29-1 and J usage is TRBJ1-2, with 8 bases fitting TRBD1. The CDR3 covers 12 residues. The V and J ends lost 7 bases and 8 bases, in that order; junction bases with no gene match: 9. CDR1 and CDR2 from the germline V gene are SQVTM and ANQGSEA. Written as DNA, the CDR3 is TGCAGCGGGGGAGGACAGGGAGACGGCTACACCTTC. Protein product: CSGGGQGDGYTF.

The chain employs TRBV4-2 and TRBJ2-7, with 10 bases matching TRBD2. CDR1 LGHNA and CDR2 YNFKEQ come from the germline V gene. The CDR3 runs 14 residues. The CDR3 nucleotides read TGTGCTACTAGCCGGCTAGCGGGAGACTACGAGCAGTACTTC. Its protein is CATSRLAGDYEQYF.

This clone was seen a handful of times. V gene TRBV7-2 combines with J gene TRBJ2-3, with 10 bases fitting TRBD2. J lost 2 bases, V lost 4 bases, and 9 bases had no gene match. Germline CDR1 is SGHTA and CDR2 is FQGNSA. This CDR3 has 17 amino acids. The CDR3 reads CASSSRSGRGYTDTQYF. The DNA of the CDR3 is TGTGCCAGCAGCTCGAGGAGCGGGAGGGGGTACACAGATACGCAGTATTTT.

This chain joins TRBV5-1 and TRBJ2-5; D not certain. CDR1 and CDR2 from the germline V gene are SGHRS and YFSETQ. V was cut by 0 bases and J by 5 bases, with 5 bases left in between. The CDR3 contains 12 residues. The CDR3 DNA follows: TGCGCCAGCAGCTTGGCTTCGGAGACCCAGTACTTC. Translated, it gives CASSLASETQYF.